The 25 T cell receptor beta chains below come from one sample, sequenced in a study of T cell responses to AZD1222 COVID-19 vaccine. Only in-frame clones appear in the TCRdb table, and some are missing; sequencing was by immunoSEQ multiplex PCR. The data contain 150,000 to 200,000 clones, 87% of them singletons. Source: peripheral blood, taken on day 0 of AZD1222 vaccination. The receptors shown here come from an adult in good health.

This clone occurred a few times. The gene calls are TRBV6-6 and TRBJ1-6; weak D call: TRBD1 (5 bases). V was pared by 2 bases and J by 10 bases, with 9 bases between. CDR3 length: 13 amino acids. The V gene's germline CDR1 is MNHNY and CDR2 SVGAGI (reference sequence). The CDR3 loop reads CASSYEGRSPLHF. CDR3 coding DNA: TGTGCCAGCAGTTACGAGGGACGCTCACCCCTCCACTTT.

The CDR3 protein is CASSRKRYEQFF. DNA for the CDR3: TGTGCCAGCAGCCGGAAAAGGTATGAGCAGTTCTTC. The V call is TRBV11-2, the J call TRBJ2-1, with D uncertain. Germline values: CDR1 SGHAT, CDR2 FQNNGV. The V end lost 5 bases, the J end lost 8 bases, and 10 bases lay between the germline ends. The CDR3 length is 12 residues.

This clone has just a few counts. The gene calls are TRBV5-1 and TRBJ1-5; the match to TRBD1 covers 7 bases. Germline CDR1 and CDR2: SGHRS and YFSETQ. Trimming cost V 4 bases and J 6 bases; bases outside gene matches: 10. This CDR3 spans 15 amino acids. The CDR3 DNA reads TGCGCCAGCAGCCCGCAGACAGGGTTGGGTCAGCCCCAGCATTTT. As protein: CASSPQTGLGQPQHF.

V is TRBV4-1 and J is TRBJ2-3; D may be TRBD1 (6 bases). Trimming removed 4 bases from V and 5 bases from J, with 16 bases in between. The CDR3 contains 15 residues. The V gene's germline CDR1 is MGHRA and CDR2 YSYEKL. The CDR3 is CASSRGALGGDTQYF. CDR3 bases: TGCGCCAGCAGCCGAGGCGCCCTAGGGGGAGATACGCAGTATTTT.

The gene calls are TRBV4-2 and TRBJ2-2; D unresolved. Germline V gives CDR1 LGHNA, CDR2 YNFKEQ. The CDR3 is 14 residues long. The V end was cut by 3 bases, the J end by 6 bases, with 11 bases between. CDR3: CASSQGSSPGELFF. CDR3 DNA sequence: TGTGCCAGCAGCCAGGGATCGTCCCCCGGGGAGCTGTTTTTT.

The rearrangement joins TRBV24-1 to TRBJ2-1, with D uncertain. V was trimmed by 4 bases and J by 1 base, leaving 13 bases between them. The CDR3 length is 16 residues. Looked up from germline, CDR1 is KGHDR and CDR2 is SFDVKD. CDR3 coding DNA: TGTGCCACCAGTGACCCGAATGGGGTTTCCTACAATGAGCAGTTCTTC. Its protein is CATSDPNGVSYNEQFF.

DNA of the CDR3: TGTGCCAGCAGCGTAGGATGGGGGTACGACCAAGAGACCCAGTACTTC. It is translated as CASSVGWGYDQETQYF. The chain is built from TRBV9 and TRBJ2-5, with D perhaps matching TRBD1 or TRBD2 (5 bases each). Germline CDR1 and CDR2: SGDLS and YYNGEE. The CDR3 loop spans 16 amino acids. V gave up 0 bases and J gave up 0 bases, with 12 bases separating them.

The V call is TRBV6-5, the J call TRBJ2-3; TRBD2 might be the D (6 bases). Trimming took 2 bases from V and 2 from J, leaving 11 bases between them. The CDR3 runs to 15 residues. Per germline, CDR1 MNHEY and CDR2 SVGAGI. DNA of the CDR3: TGTGCCAGCAGTTACGGGACTCCGCACACAGATACGCAGTATTTT. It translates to CASSYGTPHTDTQYF.

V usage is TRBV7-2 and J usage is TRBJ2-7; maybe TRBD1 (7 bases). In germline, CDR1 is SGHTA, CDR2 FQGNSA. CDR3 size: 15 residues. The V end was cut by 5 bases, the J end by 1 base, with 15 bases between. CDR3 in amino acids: CASSHRPGGSYEQYF. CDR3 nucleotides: TGTGCCAGCAGCCATCGGCCAGGGGGGTCCTACGAGCAGTACTTC.

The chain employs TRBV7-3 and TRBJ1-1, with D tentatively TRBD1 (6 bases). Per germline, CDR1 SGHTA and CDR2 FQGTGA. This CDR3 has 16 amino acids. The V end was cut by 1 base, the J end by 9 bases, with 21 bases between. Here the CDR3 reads CASSLRGRAAKMKAFF. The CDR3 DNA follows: TGTGCCAGCAGCTTAAGGGGGCGGGCAGCCAAGATGAAAGCTTTCTTT.

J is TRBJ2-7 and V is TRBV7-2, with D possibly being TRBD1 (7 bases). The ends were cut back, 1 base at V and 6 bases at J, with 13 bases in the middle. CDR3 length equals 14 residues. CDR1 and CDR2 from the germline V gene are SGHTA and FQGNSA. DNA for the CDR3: TGTGCCAGCAGCTTAGTTCGGCAGGGGGGCGAGCAGTACTTC. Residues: CASSLVRQGGEQYF.

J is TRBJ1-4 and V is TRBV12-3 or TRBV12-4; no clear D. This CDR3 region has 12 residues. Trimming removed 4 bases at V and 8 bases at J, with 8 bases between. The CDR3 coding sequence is TGTGCCAGCAGTTCCTATGGGGAAAAACTGTTTTTT. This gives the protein CASSSYGEKLFF.

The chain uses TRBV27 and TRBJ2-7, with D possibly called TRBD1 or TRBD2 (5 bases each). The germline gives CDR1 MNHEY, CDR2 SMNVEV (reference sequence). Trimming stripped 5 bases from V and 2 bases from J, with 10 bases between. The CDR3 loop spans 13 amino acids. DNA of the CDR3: TGTGCCAGCAGTCGGGACGTGGCCTACGAGCAGTACTTC. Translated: CASSRDVAYEQYF.

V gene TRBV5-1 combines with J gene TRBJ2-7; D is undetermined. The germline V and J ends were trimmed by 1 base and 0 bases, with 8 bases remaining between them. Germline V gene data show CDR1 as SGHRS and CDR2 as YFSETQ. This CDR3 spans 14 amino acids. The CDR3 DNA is TGCGCCAGCAGCTTGCAGTCGAGCTCCTACGAGCAGTACTTC. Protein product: CASSLQSSSYEQYF.

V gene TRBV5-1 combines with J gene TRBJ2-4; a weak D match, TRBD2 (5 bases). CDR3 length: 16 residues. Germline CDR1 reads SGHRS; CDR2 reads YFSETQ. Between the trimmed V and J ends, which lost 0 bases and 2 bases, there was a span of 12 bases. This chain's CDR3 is CASSLVDSHPKNIQYF. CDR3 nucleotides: TGCGCCAGCAGCTTGGTGGACTCCCATCCCAAAAACATTCAGTACTTC. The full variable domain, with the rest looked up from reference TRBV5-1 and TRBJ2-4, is KAGVTQTPRYLIKTRGQQVTLSCSPISGHRSVSWYQQTPGQGLQFLFEYFSETQRNKGNFPGRFSGRQFSNSRSEMNVSTLELGDSALYLCASSLVDSHPKNIQYFGAGTRLSVL.

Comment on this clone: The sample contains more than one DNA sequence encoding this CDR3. The CDR3 nucleotides read TGCGCCAGCAGCTTGGGACAGGGAAACACCATATATTTT. It codes for CASSLGQGNTIYF. The chain links TRBV5-1 to TRBJ1-3, with TRBD1 as a possible D gene (5 bases). Trimming left V 0 bases short and J 4 bases short, with 5 bases between. Germline assignment: CDR1 SGHRS and CDR2 YFSETQ. CDR3 size: 13 residues.

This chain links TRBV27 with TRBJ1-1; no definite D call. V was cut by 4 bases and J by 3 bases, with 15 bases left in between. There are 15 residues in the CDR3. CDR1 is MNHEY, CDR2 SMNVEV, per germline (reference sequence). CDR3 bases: TGTGCCAGCAGTTCCCTGGCCTCCGGAGACACTGAAGCTTTCTTT. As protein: CASSSLASGDTEAFF.

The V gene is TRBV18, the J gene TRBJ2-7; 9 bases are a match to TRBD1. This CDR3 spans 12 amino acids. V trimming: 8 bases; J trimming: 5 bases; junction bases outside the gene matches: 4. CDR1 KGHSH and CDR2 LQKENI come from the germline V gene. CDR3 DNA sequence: TGTGCCAGCCGGGGACAGGGAGACGAGCAGTACTTC. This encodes CASRGQGDEQYF.

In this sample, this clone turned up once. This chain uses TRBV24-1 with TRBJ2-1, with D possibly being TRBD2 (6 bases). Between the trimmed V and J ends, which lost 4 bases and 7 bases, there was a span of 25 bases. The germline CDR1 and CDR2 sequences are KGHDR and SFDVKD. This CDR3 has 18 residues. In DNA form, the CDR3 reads TGTGCCACCAGTGACGGGACCCTCCCTAGCGTTACGAGTAATGAGCAGTTCTTC. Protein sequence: CATSDGTLPSVTSNEQFF.

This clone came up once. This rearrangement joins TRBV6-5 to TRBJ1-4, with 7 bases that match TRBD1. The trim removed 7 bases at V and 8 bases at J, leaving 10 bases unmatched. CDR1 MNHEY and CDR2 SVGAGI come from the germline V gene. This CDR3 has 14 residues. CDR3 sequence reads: CASMATGRSEKLFF. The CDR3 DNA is TGTGCCAGCATGGCGACAGGGAGGAGCGAAAAACTGTTTTTT.

The CDR3 reads CASRREGRGNYEQYF. The CDR3 bases are TGTGCCAGCAGGAGGGAGGGCAGGGGAAACTACGAGCAGTACTTC. The J gene is TRBJ2-7, the V gene TRBV6-5, with a possible D match to TRBD2 (7 bases). V was cut by 6 bases and J by 3 bases, with 18 bases left in between. CDR1 is MNHEY and CDR2 is SVGAGI in the germline V gene. This CDR3 comprises 15 residues.

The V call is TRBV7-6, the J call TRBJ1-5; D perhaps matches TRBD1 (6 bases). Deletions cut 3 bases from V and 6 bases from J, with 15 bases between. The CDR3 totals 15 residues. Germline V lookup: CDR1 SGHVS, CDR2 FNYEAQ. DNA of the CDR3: TGTGCCAGCAGCTTGGAGGGGGGATCTGGTCAGCCCCAGCATTTT. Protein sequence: CASSLEGGSGQPQHF.

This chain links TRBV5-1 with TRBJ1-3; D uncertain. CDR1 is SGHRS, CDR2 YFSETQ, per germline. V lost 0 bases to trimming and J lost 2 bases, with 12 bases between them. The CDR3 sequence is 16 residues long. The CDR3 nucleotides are TGCGCCAGCAGCTTGGATTGGTCCGGGACTGGAAACACCATATATTTT. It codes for CASSLDWSGTGNTIYF.

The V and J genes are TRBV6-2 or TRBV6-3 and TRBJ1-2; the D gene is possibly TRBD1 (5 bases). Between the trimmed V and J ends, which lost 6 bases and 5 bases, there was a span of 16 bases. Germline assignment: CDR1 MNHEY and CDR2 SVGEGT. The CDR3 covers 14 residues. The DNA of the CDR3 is TGTGCCAGCAGCTCCGGGACGCAGCTTTATGGCTACACCTTC. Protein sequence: CASSSGTQLYGYTF.

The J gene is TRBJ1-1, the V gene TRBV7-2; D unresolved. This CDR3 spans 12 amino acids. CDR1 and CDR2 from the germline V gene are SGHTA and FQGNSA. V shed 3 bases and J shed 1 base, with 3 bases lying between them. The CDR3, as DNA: TGTGCCAGCAGCTTCTGGAACACTGAAGCTTTCTTT. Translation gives CASSFWNTEAFF.